A selection of T cell receptor beta chains follows, all from one sample in a study of T cells in Graves' hyperthyroidism and ophthalmopathy. TCRdb independently ran MiXCR on the multiplex PCR reads; one entry per CDR3 protein. The table lists 500,000 to 650,000 distinct CDR3 sequences, 40% to 50% of them singletons. Material: peripheral blood or thyroid tissue (not recorded which). The receptors here all came from an adult woman with Graves' disease, either hyperthyroidism or ophthalmopathy (not recorded which). Both conserved end residues are trimmed from each CDR3.

TRBV2	TRBJ2-2	ASYSRGELF
TRBV20-1	TRBJ1-5	SARTGSNNQPQH
TRBV12-3/TRBV12-4	TRBJ2-6	ASSSDSARANVLT
TRBV5-1	TRBJ1-1	ASSFSARRNTEAF
TRBV7-9	TRBJ2-5	ASSSAGTTKSTQY
TRBV2	TRBJ1-5	ASRADPFRNQPQH
TRBV9	TRBJ1-6	ASSVDPSSPLH
TRBV10-3	TRBJ2-5	AISDEGLLQETQY
TRBV7-2	TRBJ1-2	ASSPDWEATGYT
TRBV5-4	TRBJ2-7	ASQLTGDYEQY
TRBV25-1	TRBJ1-5	ASSATAGGSSSGNQPQH
TRBV28	TRBJ1-2	ASSTVGEGNYGYT
TRBV7-4	TRBJ1-4	ASSSRRAGSEKLF
TRBV5-4	TRBJ2-5	AIISGAQETQY
TRBV19	TRBJ1-5	ASKGGRGEPYQPQH
TRBV9	TRBJ2-2	ASSVAARATTGELF
TRBV6-6	TRBJ2-7	ASSYVGRSYEQY
TRBV5-1	TRBJ2-6	ASSSQGSGANVLT
TRBV5-8	TRBJ2-2	ASSGWDTGELF
TRBV11-2	TRBJ2-7	ASGQGAPEQY
TRBV2	TRBJ2-7	ASSQMGLAYYEQY
TRBV7-2	TRBJ2-6	ASSLSASAESGANVLT
TRBV19	TRBJ1-4	ASSQLGSANEKLF
TRBV20-1	TRBJ2-5	SAKAGSLGWETQY
TRBV11-2	TRBJ2-5	ASSLEFAETQY
TRBV5-5	TRBJ1-4	ASSLAAVGLGEKLF
TRBV7-9	TRBJ1-2	ASSHRDRGGYGYT
TRBV2	TRBJ2-5	ASSDLGLAGQETQY
TRBV19	TRBJ2-7	ASSIGTRSSYEQY
TRBV15	TRBJ2-6	ATSRFQVLRSGANVLT
TRBV29-1	TRBJ2-5	SASSGGGEETQY
TRBV9	TRBJ2-1	ATGGGAEQF
TRBV7-3	TRBJ2-3	ASSTGAGGNTDTQY
TRBV6-2/TRBV6-3	TRBJ1-2	ASSYSGNYGYT
TRBV2	TRBJ1-4	ASSGTGSTNEKLF
TRBV5-6	TRBJ1-5	ASSATGHGNQPQH
TRBV10-2	TRBJ1-1	ATHRQGTANTEAF
TRBV5-1	TRBJ1-2	ASKPGPGTPGYT
TRBV7-2	TRBJ1-2	ASSGDRVYGYT
TRBV20-1	TRBJ2-7	SVLRPGQSYEQY
TRBV3-1	TRBJ1-2	ASSQGRRYGYT
TRBV5-1	TRBJ1-1	ASSRDRGSEAF
TRBV7-9	TRBJ2-7	ASRVSAYEQY
TRBV28	TRBJ1-1	ASSLAGAEAF
TRBV7-9	TRBJ2-5	AISEFPGETQC